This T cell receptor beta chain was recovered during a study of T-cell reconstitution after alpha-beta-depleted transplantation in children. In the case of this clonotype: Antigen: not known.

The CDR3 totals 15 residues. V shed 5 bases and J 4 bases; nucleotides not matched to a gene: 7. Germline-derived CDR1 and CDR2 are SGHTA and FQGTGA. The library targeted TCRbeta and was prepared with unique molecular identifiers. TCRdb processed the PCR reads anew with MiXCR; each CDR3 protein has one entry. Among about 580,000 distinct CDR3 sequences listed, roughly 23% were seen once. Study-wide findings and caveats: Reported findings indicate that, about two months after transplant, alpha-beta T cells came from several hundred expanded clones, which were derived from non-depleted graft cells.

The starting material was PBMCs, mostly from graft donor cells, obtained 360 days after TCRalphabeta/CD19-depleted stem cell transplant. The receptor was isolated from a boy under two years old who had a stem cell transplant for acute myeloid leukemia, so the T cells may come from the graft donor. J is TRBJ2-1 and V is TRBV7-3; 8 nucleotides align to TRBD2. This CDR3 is CASSPRGGDYNEQFF. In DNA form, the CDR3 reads TGTGCCAGCAGCCCCCGGGGGGGCGATTACAATGAGCAGTTCTTC.